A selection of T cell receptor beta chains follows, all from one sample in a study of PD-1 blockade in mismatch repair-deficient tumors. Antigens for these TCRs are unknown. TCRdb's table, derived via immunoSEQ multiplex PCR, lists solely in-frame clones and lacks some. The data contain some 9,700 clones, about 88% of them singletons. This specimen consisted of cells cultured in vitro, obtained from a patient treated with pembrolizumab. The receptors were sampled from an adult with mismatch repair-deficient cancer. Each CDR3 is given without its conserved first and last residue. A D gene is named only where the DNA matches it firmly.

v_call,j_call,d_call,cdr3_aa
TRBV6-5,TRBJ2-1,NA,ASKLANSYNEQF
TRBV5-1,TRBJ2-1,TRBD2,ASSLTLAALGSEQF
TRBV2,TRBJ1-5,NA,ASTQQLNQPQH
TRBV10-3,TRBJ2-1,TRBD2,AISDPGLAGGVEQF
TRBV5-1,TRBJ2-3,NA,ASRATGDTQY
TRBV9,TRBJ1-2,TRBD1,ASSAYRTGEELFYGYT
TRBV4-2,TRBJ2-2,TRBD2,ASSQQKGLAGGWTGELF
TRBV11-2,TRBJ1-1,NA,ASRSLGRSEAF
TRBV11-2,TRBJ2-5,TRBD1,ASSSTGVQETQY
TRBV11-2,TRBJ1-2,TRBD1,ASTILRDREKKNYGYT
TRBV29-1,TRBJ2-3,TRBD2,SVDRTRDTQY
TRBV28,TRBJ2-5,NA,ASSRRGWAAQY
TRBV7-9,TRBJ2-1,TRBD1,ASSPKGQGGNEQF
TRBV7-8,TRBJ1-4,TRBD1,ASSLVRTGVEKLF
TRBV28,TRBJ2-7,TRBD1,ASSSAGTGFLYEQY
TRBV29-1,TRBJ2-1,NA,SGGGFSRGSTYNEQF